The clone carrying this T cell receptor beta chain has just one count. These data are taken from a study of siplizumab effects on memory and regulatory T cells. Assay: immunoSEQ multiplex PCR; the TCRdb copy retains only in-frame clones and omits some. Of around 100,000 clones listed, 80% to 95% are singletons. The CDR3 totals 13 residues. The germline V gene encodes CDR1 MNHEY and CDR2 SVGAGI. Trimming took 8 bases from V and 2 from J, leaving 12 bases between them. The rearrangement uses TRBV6-5 and TRBJ1-2; the D gene is possibly TRBD1 (5 bases). The source is a human donor in good health. Sequenced input: CD4+ T cells sorted from blood. CDR3: CASGAGRNYGYTF. In DNA, the CDR3 is TGTGCCAGCGGGGCGGGCAGGAACTATGGCTACACCTTC.